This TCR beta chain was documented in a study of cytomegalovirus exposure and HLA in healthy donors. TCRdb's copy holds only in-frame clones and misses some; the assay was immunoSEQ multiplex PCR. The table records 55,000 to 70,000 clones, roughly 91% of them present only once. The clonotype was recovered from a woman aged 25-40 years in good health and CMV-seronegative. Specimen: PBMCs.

DNA of the CDR3: TGTGCCAGCAGTTTAGGGAGCGGCCTCTCCTACAATGAGCAGTTCTTC. It encodes CASSLGSGLSYNEQFF. V and J are TRBV27 and TRBJ2-1; TRBD2 might be the D (5 bases). The CDR3 spans 16 residues. Germline assignment: CDR1 MNHEY and CDR2 SMNVEV (reference sequence). V lost 2 bases and J lost 0, with 11 bases in between.